Listed here are 6 T cell receptor beta chains from one sample, sequenced in a study of graft-versus-host responses after intestinal transplantation. The data were produced by immunoSEQ multiplex PCR, yet TCRdb's version contains in-frame clones alone and is incomplete. The sample has 95,000 to 130,000 clones, approximately 90% seen once. Antigens for these TCRs are unknown. Sequenced material: unstimulated CD4+ T cells sorted from spleen or lymph node cells, taken before intestinal transplant. The receptors here all came from a human donor who received an intestinal transplant.

In its sample, this clone was seen once. The chain recombines TRBV25-1 with TRBJ2-7; TRBD1 is a possible D gene (6 bases). The CDR3 has 14 amino acids. The germline V gene has CDR1 MGHDK and CDR2 SYGVNS. Trimming pared 5 bases from V and 2 bases from J, leaving 13 bases between. The CDR3 sequence: CASSKGRGTYEQYF. The CDR3 region has the DNA TGTGCCAGCAGTAAGGGCAGGGGAACCTACGAGCAGTACTTC.

This chain joins TRBV7-2 and TRBJ2-7; 10 bases fit TRBD1. The V gene's germline CDR1 is SGHTA and CDR2 FQGNSA. This CDR3 region has 15 residues. V lost 5 bases to trimming and J lost 5 bases; unmatched junction nucleotides: 9. The CDR3 DNA is TGTGCCAGCAGCCCCTCCCGGGACAGGGGTCACGAGCAGTACTTC. Translating gives CASSPSRDRGHEQYF.

This chain uses TRBV25-1 with TRBJ2-5; D remains ambiguous. Trimming cost V 4 bases and J 4 bases, with 10 bases left between them. The CDR3 length is 13 residues. The germline V gene encodes CDR1 MGHDK and CDR2 SYGVNS. CDR3 sequence: CASSAPLRETQYF. The CDR3 DNA reads as TGTGCCAGCAGTGCCCCCCTACGAGAGACCCAGTACTTC.

This chain connects TRBV5-4 to TRBJ1-1, with TRBD1 matching over 8 bases. The germline CDR1 and CDR2 sequences are SGHNT and YYREEE (reference sequence). The CDR3 is 15 amino acids. The ends lost 3 bases at V and 1 base at J; junction bases unmatched: 5. CDR3 nucleotide sequence: TGTGCCAGCAGCTGGAGACAGGGGACGAACACTGAAGCTTTCTTT. It codes for CASSWRQGTNTEAFF. The full variable domain, completed using reference TRBV5-4 and TRBJ1-1, is ETGVTQSPTHLIKTRGQQVTLRCSSQSGHNTVSWYQQALGQGPQFIFQYYREEENGRGNFPPRFSGLQFPNYSSELNVNALELDDSALYLCASSWRQGTNTEAFFGQGTRLTVV.

V is TRBV7-3 and J is TRBJ2-5, with D perhaps matching TRBD1 (5 bases). The CDR3 extends over 14 amino acids. V lost 2 bases and J 4 bases, leaving 11 bases between the germline ends. CDR1 is SGHTA and CDR2 is FQGTGA in the germline V gene. The CDR3 region has the DNA TGTGCCAGCAGCTTAGGTAACCAGGGAGAGACCCAGTACTTC. Residues: CASSLGNQGETQYF.

V is TRBV9 and J is TRBJ1-2, with a weak D call TRBD1 (5 bases). The CDR3 is 13 amino acids. Germline V gene sequence: CDR1 SGDLS, CDR2 YYNGEE. V dropped 3 bases and J dropped 4 bases, with 10 bases sitting between them. CDR3 amino acids: CASSETASYGYTF. In DNA form, the CDR3 reads TGTGCCAGCAGCGAGACAGCCTCCTATGGCTACACCTTC.